Given below is one T cell receptor beta chain in context. The antigen is undetermined. TCRdb's table, derived via immunoSEQ multiplex PCR, lists solely in-frame clones and lacks some. The sample records about 320,000 clones, over 85% being singletons. Germline CDR1 reads MGHRA; CDR2 reads YSYEKL. There are 15 residues in the CDR3. Deletions cut 0 bases from V and 3 bases from J, with 11 bases between. The data were obtained in a study of brain T cells in children with intractable seizures. Regarding the study as a whole: Pre-surgery blood may have been undersampled, hiding some clones. Patients' HCMV serostatus was unknown; virus specificity rests on CDR3 similarity alone.

As to time point: blood from clinic visit 5 months post-surgery; TSC patient then seizure free. Surgery cases with the highest brain T cell transcript signatures were chosen for sequencing. Patients received at least one anti-epileptic drug before surgery. The gene calls are TRBV4-1 and TRBJ1-2; D uncertain. This clonotype was obtained from a boy under two years old with tuberous sclerosis and intractable seizures. Sequencing was performed on peripheral blood, taken about 5 months after surgery. CDR3 region: CASSQETHLYYGYTF. The CDR3 DNA reads TGCGCCAGCAGCCAAGAAACACACTTATACTATGGCTACACCTTC.